This TCR beta chain was profiled in a study of blood T cell repertoires in COVID-19. Study-level background: Some COVID-19 samples were acute and others convalescent; all came from the United States, Italy and Spain. In each case, the material was cDNA or gDNA derived from T cells, B-cell-depleted T cells, or PBMCs.

V was cut by 7 bases and J by 4 bases, with 8 bases left in between. This CDR3 contains 12 residues. The germline V gene has CDR1 SGHTA and CDR2 FQGNSA. Measured with immunoSEQ multiplex PCR; TCRdb has only the in-frame clones, and not every one. Of 200,000 to 250,000 clones detected, roughly nine tenths appear once; the ten largest clones hold 5.5% to 6.5%. The sequence came from a man in his 60s with acute or convalescent COVID-19. Source material: peripheral blood. This sequence joins TRBV7-2 and TRBJ2-1; D call uncertain. As DNA, the CDR3 is TGTGCCAGCACCGAACTATACAATGAGCAGTTCTTC. It specifies CASTELYNEQFF.